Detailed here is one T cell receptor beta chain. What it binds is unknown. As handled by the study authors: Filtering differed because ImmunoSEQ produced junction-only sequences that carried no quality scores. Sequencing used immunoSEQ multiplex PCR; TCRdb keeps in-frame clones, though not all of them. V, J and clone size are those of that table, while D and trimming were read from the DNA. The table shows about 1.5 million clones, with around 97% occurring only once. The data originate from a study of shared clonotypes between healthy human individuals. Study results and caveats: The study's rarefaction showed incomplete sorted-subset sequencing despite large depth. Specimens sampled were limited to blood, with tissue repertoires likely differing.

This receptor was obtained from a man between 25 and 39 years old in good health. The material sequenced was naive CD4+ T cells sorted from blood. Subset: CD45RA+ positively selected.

The CDR3 reads CASSRDVNEQFF. The CDR3 coding sequence is TGCGCCAGCAGTAGGGATGTCAATGAGCAGTTCTTC. The V gene is TRBV10-1, the J gene TRBJ2-1; D not certain. The CDR3 is 12 amino acids. Germline CDR1 reads WNHNN; CDR2 reads SYGVQD (reference sequence). V was clipped by 5 bases and J by 6 bases, with 8 bases between them.